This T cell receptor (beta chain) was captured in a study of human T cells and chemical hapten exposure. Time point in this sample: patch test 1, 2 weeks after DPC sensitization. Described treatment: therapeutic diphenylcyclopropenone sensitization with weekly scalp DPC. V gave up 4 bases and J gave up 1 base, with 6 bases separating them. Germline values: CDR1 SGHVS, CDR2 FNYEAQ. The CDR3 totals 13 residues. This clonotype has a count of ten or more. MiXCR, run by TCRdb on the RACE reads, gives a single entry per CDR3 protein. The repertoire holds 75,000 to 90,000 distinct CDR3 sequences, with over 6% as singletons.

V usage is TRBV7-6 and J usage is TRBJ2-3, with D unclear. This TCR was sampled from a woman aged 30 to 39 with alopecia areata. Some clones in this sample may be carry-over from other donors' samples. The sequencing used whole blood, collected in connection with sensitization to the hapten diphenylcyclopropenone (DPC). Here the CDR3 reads CASSSLGTDTQYF. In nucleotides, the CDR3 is TGTGCCAGCAGCTCATTGGGCACAGATACGCAGTATTTT. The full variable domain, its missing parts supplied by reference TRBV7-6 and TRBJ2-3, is GAGVSQSPRYKVTKRGQDVALRCDPISGHVSLYWYRQALGQGPEFLTYFNYEAQQDKSGLPNDRFSAERPEGSISTLTIQRTEQRDSAMYRCASSSLGTDTQYFGPGTRLTVL.